One and the same sample provided the 20 T cell receptor beta chains below, sequenced in a study of blood T cell repertoires in COVID-19. Measured with immunoSEQ multiplex PCR; TCRdb has only the in-frame clones, and not every one. Altogether just over 80,000 clones are present, around 81% being singletons, with the ten largest covering approximately 44%. The sequencing input was peripheral blood. The receptor set was obtained from a man at least 80 years old with acute or convalescent COVID-19.

V is TRBV5-1 and J is TRBJ1-2; 7 bases align to TRBD1. This CDR3 has 13 amino acids. V was pared by 2 bases and J by 8 bases, with 6 bases of the junction left unmatched. The V gene's germline CDR1 is SGHRS and CDR2 YFSETQ. The CDR3 coding sequence is TGCGCCAGCAGCTTAGGACAGGCGGGAGGCTACACCTTC. Its protein product is CASSLGQAGGYTF.

The CDR3 sequence: CASSQGLLSSYEQYF. CDR3 in DNA: TGTGCCAGCAGCCAGGGACTTCTCTCCTCCTACGAGCAGTACTTC. The chain links TRBV11-2 to TRBJ2-7, with a weak D call TRBD2 (6 bases). Per germline, CDR1 SGHAT and CDR2 FQNNGV. The CDR3 is made up of 15 amino acids. With 5 bases removed from V and 0 bases from J, the gap between germline ends came to 14 bases.

This chain joins TRBV24-1 and TRBJ2-1; 9 bases align to TRBD2. Germline V lookup: CDR1 KGHDR, CDR2 SFDVKD. J gave up 5 bases and V 5 bases, and 6 bases lay outside the gene matches. This CDR3 comprises 15 residues. CDR3 sequence (DNA): TGTGCCACCAGTGGGTCCGCTAGCGGGAACAATGAGCAGTTCTTC. Residues: CATSGSASGNNEQFF.

Turning to this clone: The germline gene is not matched at one end of the junction; a read error may be the cause. V gene TRBV5-1 combines with J gene TRBJ2-2; D is unresolved. This CDR3 has 12 residues. Per germline, CDR1 SGHRS and CDR2 YFSETQ. The CDR3 DNA reads as TGCGCCAGCACCTTGGCGGCCGGGGAGCTGTTTTTT. Its translation is CASTLAAGELFF.

This sequence joins TRBV2 and TRBJ2-7; TRBD1 agrees at 7 bases. CDR3 length: 15 residues. Losses at the gene ends were 6 bases for V and 4 bases for J; bases not matched to a gene: 12. Looked up from germline, CDR1 is SNHLY and CDR2 is FYNNEI. The DNA for the CDR3 is TGTGCCAGCAGGTACGACCGGGACAGAGCTTACGAGCAGTACTTC. Translated, it gives CASRYDRDRAYEQYF. Using reference TRBV2 and TRBJ2-7 for the parts outside the CDR3, the full variable domain is EPEVTQTPSHQVTQMGQEVILRCVPISNHLYFYWYRQILGQKVEFLVSFYNNEISEKSEIFDDQFSVERPDGSNFTLKIRSTKLEDSAMYFCASRYDRDRAYEQYFGPGTRLTVT.

This clone has ten or more counts. V is TRBV3-1 (or the pseudogene TRBV3-2) and J is TRBJ2-7; TRBD2 might be the D (6 bases). The V end lost 5 bases, the J end lost 5 bases, and 22 bases lay between the germline ends. The CDR3 runs 16 residues. In germline, CDR1 is LGHDT, CDR2 YNNKEL (reference sequence). CDR3 region: CASSAGSAGGIHEQYF. The DNA for the CDR3 is TGTGCCAGCAGCGCAGGCTCAGCTGGAGGGATACACGAGCAGTACTTC.

V usage is TRBV19 and J usage is TRBJ2-2, with 10 bases aligning to TRBD2. V was clipped by 3 bases and J by 7 bases; unmatched bases: 5. The CDR3 sequence is 15 residues long. Germline CDR1 and CDR2: LNHDA and SQIVND (reference sequence). CDR3 loop: CASSISGRAVGELFF. The CDR3 DNA reads TGTGCCAGTAGTATCAGCGGGAGGGCGGTCGGGGAGCTGTTTTTT.

The chain employs TRBV19 and TRBJ1-1; D is perhaps TRBD1 (6 bases). V lost 3 bases, J lost 1 base, and 9 bases lay in between. The CDR3 has 14 residues. Per the germline V gene, CDR1 is LNHDA and CDR2 is SQIVND (reference sequence). The CDR3 DNA sequence: TGTGCCAGTAGTATGAGGGGGGGGAACACTGAAGCTTTCTTT. It encodes CASSMRGGNTEAFF. Drawing the rest from reference TRBV19 and TRBJ1-1, the complete variable domain is DGGITQSPKYLFRKEGQNVTLSCEQNLNHDAMYWYRQDPGQGLRLIYYSQIVNDFQKGDIAEGYSVSREKKESFPLTVTSAQKNPTAFYLCASSMRGGNTEAFFGQGTRLTVV.

This clone was observed a few times. V and J are TRBV7-2 and TRBJ2-2; 7 positions match TRBD2. The CDR3 is made up of 17 amino acids. V dropped 2 bases and J dropped 1; count of bases not matched to a gene: 7. From germline, CDR1 is SGHTA and CDR2 FQGNSA. The CDR3 loop reads CASSLPGLAGNTGELFF. DNA of the CDR3: TGTGCCAGCAGCTTACCAGGGTTAGCGGGGAACACCGGGGAGCTGTTTTTT. Full variable domain (rest looked up from reference TRBV7-2 and TRBJ2-2): GAGVSQSPSNKVTEKGKDVELRCDPISGHTALYWYRQSLGQGLEFLIYFQGNSAPDKSGLPSDRFSAERTGGSVSTLTIQRTQQEDSAVYLCASSLPGLAGNTGELFFGEGSRLTVL.

In this sample, this clone turned up once. This chain joins TRBV5-1 and TRBJ1-1, with D perhaps matching TRBD1 (6 bases). This CDR3 has 13 amino acids. With 4 bases removed from V and 4 bases from J, the gap between germline ends came to 11 bases. CDR1 and CDR2 from the germline V gene are SGHRS and YFSETQ. CDR3 residues: CASSPRGGTEAFF. The CDR3, as DNA: TGCGCCAGCAGCCCTAGAGGGGGCACTGAAGCTTTCTTT. Drawing the rest from reference TRBV5-1 and TRBJ1-1, the complete variable domain is KAGVTQTPRYLIKTRGQQVTLSCSPISGHRSVSWYQQTPGQGLQFLFEYFSETQRNKGNFPGRFSGRQFSNSRSEMNVSTLELGDSALYLCASSPRGGTEAFFGQGTRLTVV.

The chain employs TRBV29-1 and TRBJ1-4; TRBD1 matches 7 bases. The germline gives CDR1 SQVTM, CDR2 ANQGSEA. V dropped 4 bases and J dropped 11; count of bases not matched to a gene: 10. CDR3 length equals 13 residues. The CDR3 DNA follows: TGCAGCGTTGTAGGGGGCGTCTACGGGAAACTGTTTTTT. Translating gives CSVVGGVYGKLFF.

The J gene is TRBJ1-3, the V gene TRBV4-3; possibly TRBD1 for D (6 bases). The length of the CDR3 is 16 residues. Germline values: CDR1 LGHNA, CDR2 YSLEER. The V gene lost 0 bases and the J gene lost 4 bases, with 13 bases spanning the gap. The CDR3 DNA sequence: TGCGCCAGCAGCCAAGAATGGACAGATTTCGGAAACACCATATATTTT. Its translation is CASSQEWTDFGNTIYF.

The chain couples TRBV11-2 to TRBJ2-1; no firm D call. This CDR3 spans 13 amino acids. The V end lost 5 bases, the J end lost 0 bases, and 5 bases lay between the germline ends. Germline loops: CDR1 SGHAT, CDR2 FQNNGV. The CDR3 DNA is TGTGCCAGCAGCGAGAGCTCCTACAATGAGCAGTTCTTC. Protein: CASSESSYNEQFF.

In this sample, this clone turned up once. Here the CDR3 DNA reads TGCAGCGTTGCGTCAGGGAAAAACACTGAAGCTTTCTTT. It specifies CSVASGKNTEAFF. V and J are TRBV29-1 and TRBJ1-1; D is perhaps TRBD1 (5 bases). The V end was cut by 4 bases, the J end by 2 bases, with 11 bases between. The CDR3 has 13 residues. The germline CDR1 and CDR2 sequences are SQVTM and ANQGSEA.

This clone was detected a few times. CDR3 sequence: CASRRNTGKAYGYTF. The CDR3 nucleotides read TGTGCCAGCAGACGAAACACAGGCAAGGCTTATGGCTACACCTTC. The chain combines TRBV6-5 with TRBJ1-2; perhaps TRBD1 as D (5 bases). Germline V gene lookup returns CDR1 MNHEY and CDR2 SVGAGI. V was cut by 6 bases and J by 5 bases, with 19 bases left in between. This CDR3 is 15 amino acids long.

This clone has just a few counts. This chain uses TRBV5-1 with TRBJ1-1; the match to TRBD1 covers 7 bases. V gave up 1 base and J gave up 0 bases; unmatched junction bases: 3. The CDR3 has 15 amino acids. CDR1 is SGHRS and CDR2 is YFSETQ in the germline V gene. The CDR3 DNA reads TGCGCCAGCAGCTTGTTCGACAGGGTGAACACTGAAGCTTTCTTT. Encoded protein: CASSLFDRVNTEAFF.

The rearrangement links TRBV4-2 to TRBJ2-5; 11 nucleotides align to TRBD2. CDR3 size: 18 residues. Germline V gene data show CDR1 as LGHNA and CDR2 as YNFKEQ. The trim removed 1 base at V and 5 bases at J, leaving 12 bases unmatched. The CDR3 is CASSQVGFSGRAGETQYF. Here the CDR3 DNA reads TGTGCCAGCAGCCAAGTTGGGTTTAGCGGGAGGGCCGGGGAGACCCAGTACTTC.

The chain couples TRBV30 to TRBJ2-7, with 8 nucleotides matching TRBD1. This CDR3 is built from 16 residues. CDR1 GTSNPN and CDR2 SVGIG come from the germline V gene (reference sequence). Losses at the gene ends were 1 base for V and 3 bases for J; bases not matched to a gene: 11. CDR3 in DNA: TGTGCCTGGAGTGGGTCAGGGGGCGCTTCGAACTACGAGCAGTACTTC. Amino acids: CAWSGSGGASNYEQYF. Drawing the rest from reference TRBV30 and TRBJ2-7, the complete variable domain is SQTIHQWPATLVQPVGSPLSLECTVEGTSNPNLYWYRQAAGRGLQLLFYSVGIGQISSEVPQNLSASRPQDRQFILSSKKLLLSDSGFYLCAWSGSGGASNYEQYFGPGTRLTVT.

Only a few counts were recorded for this clone. The rearrangement links TRBV12-3 or TRBV12-4 to TRBJ1-1, with 8 bases that match TRBD1. The junction had 2 bases not matched to a gene; V was cut back by 5 bases and J by 3 bases. The CDR3 runs 13 residues. The DNA for the CDR3 is TGTGCCAGCAGTGGACAGGGATACACTGAAGCTTTCTTT. This gives the protein CASSGQGYTEAFF.

The V and J genes are TRBV19 and TRBJ2-7, with 8 bases identical to TRBD1. CDR1 and CDR2 from the germline V gene are LNHDA and SQIVND (reference sequence). The CDR3 is 13 residues long. V lost 5 bases to trimming and J lost 6 bases; unmatched junction nucleotides: 6. The CDR3 protein is CASSSAQGGEQYF. The CDR3 bases are TGTGCCAGTAGTTCAGCACAGGGGGGCGAGCAGTACTTC.